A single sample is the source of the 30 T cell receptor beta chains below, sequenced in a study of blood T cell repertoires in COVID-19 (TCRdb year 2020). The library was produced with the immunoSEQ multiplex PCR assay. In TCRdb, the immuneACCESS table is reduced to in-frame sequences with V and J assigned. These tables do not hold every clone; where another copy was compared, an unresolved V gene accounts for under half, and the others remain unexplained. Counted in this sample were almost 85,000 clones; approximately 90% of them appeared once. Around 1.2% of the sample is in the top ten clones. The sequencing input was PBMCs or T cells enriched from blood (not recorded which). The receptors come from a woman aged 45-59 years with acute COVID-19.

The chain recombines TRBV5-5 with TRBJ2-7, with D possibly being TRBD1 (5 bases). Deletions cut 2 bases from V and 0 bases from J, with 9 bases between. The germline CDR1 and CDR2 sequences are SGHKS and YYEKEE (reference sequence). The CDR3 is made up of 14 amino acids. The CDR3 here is CASSFQGPSYEQYF. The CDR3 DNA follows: TGTGCCAGCAGCTTCCAGGGCCCCTCCTACGAGCAGTACTTC.

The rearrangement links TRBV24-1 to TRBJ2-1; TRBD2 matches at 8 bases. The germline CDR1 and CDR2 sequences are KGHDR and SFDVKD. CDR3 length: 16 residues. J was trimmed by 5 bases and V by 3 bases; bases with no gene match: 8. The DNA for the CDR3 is TGTGCCACCAGTGATGCAGGACTAGCAGAAAACAATGAGCAGTTCTTC. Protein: CATSDAGLAENNEQFF.

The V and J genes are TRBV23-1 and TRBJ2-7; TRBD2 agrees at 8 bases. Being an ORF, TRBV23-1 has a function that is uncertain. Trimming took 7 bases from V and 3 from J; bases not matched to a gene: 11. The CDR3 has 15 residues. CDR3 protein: CASKKLAVVDYEQYF. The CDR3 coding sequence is TGCGCCAGCAAAAAACTAGCGGTTGTGGACTACGAGCAGTACTTC.

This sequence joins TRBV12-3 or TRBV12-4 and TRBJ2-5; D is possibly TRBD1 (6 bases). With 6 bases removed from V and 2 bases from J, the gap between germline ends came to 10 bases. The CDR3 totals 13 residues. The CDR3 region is CASRPDRQETQYF. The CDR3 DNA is TGTGCCAGCAGACCCGACAGGCAAGAGACCCAGTACTTC.

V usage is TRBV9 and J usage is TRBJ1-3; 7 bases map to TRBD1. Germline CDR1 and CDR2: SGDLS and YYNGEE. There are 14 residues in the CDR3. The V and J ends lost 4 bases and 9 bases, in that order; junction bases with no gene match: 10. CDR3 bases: TGTGCCAGCAGCTACCGGACAGGAAAAACCACCATATATTTT. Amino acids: CASSYRTGKTTIYF.

CDR3 region: CASSTTQVKTDTQYF. In DNA form, the CDR3 reads TGTGCCAGCTCGACCACCCAGGTTAAAACAGATACGCAGTATTTT. This chain links TRBV18 with TRBJ2-3; D call uncertain. Between the trimmed V and J ends, which lost 6 bases and 3 bases, there was a span of 16 bases. Looked up from germline, CDR1 is KGHSH and CDR2 is LQKENI. This CDR3 has 15 residues.

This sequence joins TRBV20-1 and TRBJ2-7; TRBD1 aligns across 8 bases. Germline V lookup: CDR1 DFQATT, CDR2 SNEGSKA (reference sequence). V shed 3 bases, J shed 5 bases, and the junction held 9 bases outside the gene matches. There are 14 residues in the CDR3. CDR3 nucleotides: TGCAGTGCTAGTTCCCCCAGGGGGCAGGACGAGCAGTACTTC. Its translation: CSASSPRGQDEQYF.

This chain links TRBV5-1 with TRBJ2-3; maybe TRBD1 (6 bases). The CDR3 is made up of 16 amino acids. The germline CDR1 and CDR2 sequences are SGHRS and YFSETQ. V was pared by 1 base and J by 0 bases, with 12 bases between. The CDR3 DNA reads TGCGCCAGCAGCTTGCTCCCAGGGGATAGCACAGATACGCAGTATTTT. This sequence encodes CASSLLPGDSTDTQYF.

CDR3 in DNA: TGTGCCACCAGCAGAAAAGGGGCTAGCGGGAGCTATGAGCAGTTCTTC. Encoded protein: CATSRKGASGSYEQFF. The chain combines TRBV15 with TRBJ2-1, with 10 bases identical to TRBD2. J lost 8 bases, V lost 2 bases, and 9 bases had no gene match. Germline-derived CDR1 and CDR2 are LNHNV and YYDKDF (reference sequence). The CDR3 has 16 amino acids.

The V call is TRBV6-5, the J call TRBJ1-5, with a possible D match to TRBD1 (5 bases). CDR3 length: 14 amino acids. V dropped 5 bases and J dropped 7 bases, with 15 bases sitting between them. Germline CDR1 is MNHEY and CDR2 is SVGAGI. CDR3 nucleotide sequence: TGTGCCAGCAGTAGGGGCTGGCTGGAGCAGCCCCAGCATTTT. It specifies CASSRGWLEQPQHF.

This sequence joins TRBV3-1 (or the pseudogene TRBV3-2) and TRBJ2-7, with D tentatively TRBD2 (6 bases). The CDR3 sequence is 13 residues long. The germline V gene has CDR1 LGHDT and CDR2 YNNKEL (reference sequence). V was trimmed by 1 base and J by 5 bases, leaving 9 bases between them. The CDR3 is CASSQVLANEQYF. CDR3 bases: TGTGCCAGCAGCCAAGTTCTAGCGAACGAGCAGTACTTC.

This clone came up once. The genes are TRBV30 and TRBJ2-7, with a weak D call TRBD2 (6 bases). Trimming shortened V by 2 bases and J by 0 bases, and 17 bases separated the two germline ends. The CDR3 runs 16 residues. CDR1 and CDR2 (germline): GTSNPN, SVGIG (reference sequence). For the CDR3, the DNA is TGTGCCTGGAGTTTGCCTCCGGGACTCCTCTCCTACGAGCAGTACTTC. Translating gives CAWSLPPGLLSYEQYF.

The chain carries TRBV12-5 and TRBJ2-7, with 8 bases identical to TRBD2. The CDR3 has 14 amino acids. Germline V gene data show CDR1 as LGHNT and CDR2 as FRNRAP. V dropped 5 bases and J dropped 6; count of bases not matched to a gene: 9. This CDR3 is CASGPIAGWSEQYF. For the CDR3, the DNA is TGTGCTAGTGGTCCCATAGCGGGATGGAGCGAGCAGTACTTC.

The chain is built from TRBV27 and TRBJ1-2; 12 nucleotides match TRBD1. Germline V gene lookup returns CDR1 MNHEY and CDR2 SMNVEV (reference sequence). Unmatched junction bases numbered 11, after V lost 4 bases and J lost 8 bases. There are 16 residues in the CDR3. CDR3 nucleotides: TGTGCCAGCAGTTCAGACCGGGACAGGGGGCCTATGGGCTACACCTTC. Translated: CASSSDRDRGPMGYTF.

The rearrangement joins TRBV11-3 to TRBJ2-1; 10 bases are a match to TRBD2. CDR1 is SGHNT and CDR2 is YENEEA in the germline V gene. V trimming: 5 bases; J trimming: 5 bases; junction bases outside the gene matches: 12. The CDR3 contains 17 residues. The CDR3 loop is CASSPGGLAGVHNEQFF. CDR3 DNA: TGTGCCAGCAGCCCGGGGGGGCTAGCGGGAGTCCACAATGAGCAGTTCTTC.

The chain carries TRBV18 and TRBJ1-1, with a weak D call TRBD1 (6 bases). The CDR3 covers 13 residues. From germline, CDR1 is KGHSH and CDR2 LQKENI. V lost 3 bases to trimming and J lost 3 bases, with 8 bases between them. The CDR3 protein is CASSPRQDTEAFF. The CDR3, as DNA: TGTGCCAGCTCACCTAGACAGGACACTGAAGCTTTCTTT.

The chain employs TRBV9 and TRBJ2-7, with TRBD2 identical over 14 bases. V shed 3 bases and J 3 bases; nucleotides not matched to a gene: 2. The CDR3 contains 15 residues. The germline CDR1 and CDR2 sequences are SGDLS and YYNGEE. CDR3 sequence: CASSGLAGGRYEQYF. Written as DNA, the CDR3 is TGTGCCAGCAGCGGACTAGCGGGAGGGCGCTACGAGCAGTACTTC.

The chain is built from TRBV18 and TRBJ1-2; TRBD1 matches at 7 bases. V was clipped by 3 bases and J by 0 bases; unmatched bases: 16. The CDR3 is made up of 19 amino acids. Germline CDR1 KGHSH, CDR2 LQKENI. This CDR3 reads CASSPLSTLQGTANYGYTF. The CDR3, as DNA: TGTGCCAGCTCACCCTTATCAACGCTACAGGGGACAGCTAACTATGGCTACACCTTC.

CDR3 nucleotides: TGTGCCACCCAGGATTTCTCTGGAAACACCATATATTTT. It translates to CATQDFSGNTIYF. The V call is TRBV24-1, the J call TRBJ1-3; no reliable D call. In germline, CDR1 is KGHDR, CDR2 SFDVKD. CDR3 length equals 13 residues. Trimming took off 9 bases at V and 0 bases at J, with 8 bases between the two ends.

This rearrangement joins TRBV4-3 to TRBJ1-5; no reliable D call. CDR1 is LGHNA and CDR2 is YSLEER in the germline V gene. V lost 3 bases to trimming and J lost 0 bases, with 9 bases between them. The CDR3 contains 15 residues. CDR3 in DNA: TGCGCCAGCAGCCATGACTTCGATAGCAATCAGCCCCAGCATTTT. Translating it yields CASSHDFDSNQPQHF.

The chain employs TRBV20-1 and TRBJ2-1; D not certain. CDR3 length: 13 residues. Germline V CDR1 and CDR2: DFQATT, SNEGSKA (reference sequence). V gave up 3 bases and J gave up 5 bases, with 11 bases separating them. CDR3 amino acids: CSASRFLHNEQFF. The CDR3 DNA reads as TGCAGTGCTAGTCGGTTCCTCCACAATGAGCAGTTCTTC.

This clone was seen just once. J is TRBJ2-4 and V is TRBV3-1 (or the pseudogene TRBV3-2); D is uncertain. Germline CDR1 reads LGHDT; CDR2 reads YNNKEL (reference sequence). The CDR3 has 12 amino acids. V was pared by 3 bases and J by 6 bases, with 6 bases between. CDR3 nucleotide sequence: TGTGCCAGCAGCCAGTTATCAAACATTCAGTACTTC. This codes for CASSQLSNIQYF.

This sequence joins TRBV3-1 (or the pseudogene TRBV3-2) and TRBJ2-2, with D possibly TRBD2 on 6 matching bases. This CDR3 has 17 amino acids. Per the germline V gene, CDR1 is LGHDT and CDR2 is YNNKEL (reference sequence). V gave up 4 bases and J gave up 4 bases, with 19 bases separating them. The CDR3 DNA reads TGTGCCAGCAGCCCCTATCGGGGGATGCGAAGCACCGGGGAGCTGTTTTTT. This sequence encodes CASSPYRGMRSTGELFF.

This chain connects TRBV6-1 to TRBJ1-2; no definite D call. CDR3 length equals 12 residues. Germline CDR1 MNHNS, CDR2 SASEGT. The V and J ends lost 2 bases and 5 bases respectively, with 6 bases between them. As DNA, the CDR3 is TGTGCCAGCAGTGAAACGGGGTATGGCTACACCTTC. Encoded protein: CASSETGYGYTF.

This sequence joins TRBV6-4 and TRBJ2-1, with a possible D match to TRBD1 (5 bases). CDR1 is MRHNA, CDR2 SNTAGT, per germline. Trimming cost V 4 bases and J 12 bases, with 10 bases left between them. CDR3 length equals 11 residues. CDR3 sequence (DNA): TGTGCCAGCAGTGGGGGCCTAGGGCAGTTCTTC. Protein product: CASSGGLGQFF.

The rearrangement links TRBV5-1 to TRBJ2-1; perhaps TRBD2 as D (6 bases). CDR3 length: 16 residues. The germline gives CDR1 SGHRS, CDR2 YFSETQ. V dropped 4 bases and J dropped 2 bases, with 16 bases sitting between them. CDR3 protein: CASSVSGSIPYNEQFF. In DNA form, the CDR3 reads TGCGCCAGCAGCGTTTCCGGGAGTATACCCTACAATGAGCAGTTCTTC.

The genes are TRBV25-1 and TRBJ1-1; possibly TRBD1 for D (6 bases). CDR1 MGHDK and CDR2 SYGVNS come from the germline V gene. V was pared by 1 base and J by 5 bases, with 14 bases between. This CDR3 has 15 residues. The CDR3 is CASSEWTGRGTEAFF. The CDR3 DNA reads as TGTGCCAGCAGTGAATGGACGGGTAGGGGGACTGAAGCTTTCTTT.

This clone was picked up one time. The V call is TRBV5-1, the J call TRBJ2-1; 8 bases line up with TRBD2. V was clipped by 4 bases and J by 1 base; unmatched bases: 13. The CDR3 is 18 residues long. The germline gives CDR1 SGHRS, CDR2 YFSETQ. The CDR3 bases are TGCGCCAGCAGCCCGGTGTTAGCGGGGAAGATATCCTACAATGAGCAGTTCTTC. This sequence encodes CASSPVLAGKISYNEQFF.

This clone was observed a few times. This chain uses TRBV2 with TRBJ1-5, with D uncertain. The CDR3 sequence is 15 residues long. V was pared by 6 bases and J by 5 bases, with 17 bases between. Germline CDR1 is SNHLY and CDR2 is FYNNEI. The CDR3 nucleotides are TGTGCCAGCAGCCGCAGACTAACGTCGGATCAGCCCCAGCATTTT. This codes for CASSRRLTSDQPQHF.

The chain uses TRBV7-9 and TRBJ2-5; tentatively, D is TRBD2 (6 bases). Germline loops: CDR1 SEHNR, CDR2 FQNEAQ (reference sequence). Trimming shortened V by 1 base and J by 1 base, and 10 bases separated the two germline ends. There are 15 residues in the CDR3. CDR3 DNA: TGTGCCAGCAGCTTAGTAGGGACTGTCCAAGAGACCCAGTACTTC. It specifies CASSLVGTVQETQYF.